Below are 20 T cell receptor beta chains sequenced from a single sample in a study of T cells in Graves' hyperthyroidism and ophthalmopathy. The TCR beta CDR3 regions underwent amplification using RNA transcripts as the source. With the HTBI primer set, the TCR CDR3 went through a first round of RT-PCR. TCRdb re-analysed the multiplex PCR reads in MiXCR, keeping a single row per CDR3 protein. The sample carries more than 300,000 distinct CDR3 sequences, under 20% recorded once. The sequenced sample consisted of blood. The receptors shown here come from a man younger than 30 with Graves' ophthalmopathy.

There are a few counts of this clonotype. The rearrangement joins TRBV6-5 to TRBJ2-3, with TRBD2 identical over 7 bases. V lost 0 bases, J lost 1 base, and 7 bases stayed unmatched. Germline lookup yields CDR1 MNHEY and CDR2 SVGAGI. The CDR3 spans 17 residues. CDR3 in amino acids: CASSYSPTSGGTDTQYF. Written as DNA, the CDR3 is TGTGCCAGCAGTTACTCTCCGACAAGCGGGGGCACAGATACGCAGTATTTT.

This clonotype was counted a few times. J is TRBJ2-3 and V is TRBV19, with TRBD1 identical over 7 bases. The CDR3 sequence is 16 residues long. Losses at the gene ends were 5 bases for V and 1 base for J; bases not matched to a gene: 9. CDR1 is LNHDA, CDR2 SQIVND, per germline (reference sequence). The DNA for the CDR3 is TGTGCCAGTAGTGTCAACAGGGGCAGAGGCACAGATACGCAGTATTTT. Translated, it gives CASSVNRGRGTDTQYF.

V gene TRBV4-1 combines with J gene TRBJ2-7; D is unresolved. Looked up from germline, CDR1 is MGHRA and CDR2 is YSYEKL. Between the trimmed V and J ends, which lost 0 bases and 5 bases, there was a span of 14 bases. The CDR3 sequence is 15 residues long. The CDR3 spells CASSQDRIGRDEQYF. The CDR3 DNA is TGCGCCAGCAGCCAAGATCGGATAGGAAGGGACGAGCAGTACTTC.

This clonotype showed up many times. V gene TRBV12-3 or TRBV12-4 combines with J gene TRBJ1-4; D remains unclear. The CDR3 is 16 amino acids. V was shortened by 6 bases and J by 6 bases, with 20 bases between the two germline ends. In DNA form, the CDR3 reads TGTGCCAGCAGCTCCTGGACGAACCCCGCTTATGAAAAACTGTTTTTT. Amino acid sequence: CASSSWTNPAYEKLFF.

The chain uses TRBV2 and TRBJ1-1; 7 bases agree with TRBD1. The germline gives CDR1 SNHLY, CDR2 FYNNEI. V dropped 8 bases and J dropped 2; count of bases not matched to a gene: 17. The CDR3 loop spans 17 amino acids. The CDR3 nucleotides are TGTGCCAGCTCACCACGAACAGGGGTGGAGGAAAACACTGAAGCTTTCTTT. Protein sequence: CASSPRTGVEENTEAFF. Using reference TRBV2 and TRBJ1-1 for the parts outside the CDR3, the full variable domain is EPEVTQTPSHQVTQMGQEVILRCVPISNHLYFYWYRQILGQKVEFLVSFYNNEISEKSEIFDDQFSVERPDGSNFTLKIRSTKLEDSAMYFCASSPRTGVEENTEAFFGQGTRLTVV.

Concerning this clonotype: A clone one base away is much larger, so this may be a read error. The CDR3 bases are TGTGCCAGCAGCTCCGGGAGACACGGTCCCTACGAGCAGTACTTC. This encodes CASSSGRHGPYEQYF. This sequence joins TRBV5-1 and TRBJ2-7; a possible D gene is TRBD2 (6 bases). The length of the CDR3 is 15 residues. CDR1 is SGHRS, CDR2 YFSETQ, per germline.

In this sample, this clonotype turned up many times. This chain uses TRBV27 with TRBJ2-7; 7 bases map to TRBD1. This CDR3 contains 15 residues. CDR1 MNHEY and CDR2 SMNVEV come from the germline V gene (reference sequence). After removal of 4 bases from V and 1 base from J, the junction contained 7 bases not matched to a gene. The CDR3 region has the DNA TGTGCCAGCAGTTACTCGGGACAGACATCCTACGAGCAGTACTTC. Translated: CASSYSGQTSYEQYF.

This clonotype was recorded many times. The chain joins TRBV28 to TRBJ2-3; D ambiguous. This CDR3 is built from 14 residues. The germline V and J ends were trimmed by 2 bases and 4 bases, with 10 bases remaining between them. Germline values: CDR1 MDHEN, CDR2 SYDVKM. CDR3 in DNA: TGTGCCAGCAGTTTAGGGGTGATGCCAGATACGCAGTATTTT. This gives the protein CASSLGVMPDTQYF.

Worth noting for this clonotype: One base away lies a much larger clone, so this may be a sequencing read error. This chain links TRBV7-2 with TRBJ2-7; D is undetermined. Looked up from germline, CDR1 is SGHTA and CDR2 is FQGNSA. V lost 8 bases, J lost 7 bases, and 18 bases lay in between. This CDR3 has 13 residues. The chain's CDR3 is CASGQGRAREQYF. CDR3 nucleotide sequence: TGTGCCAGCGGCCAAGGAAGGGCGAGAGAGCAGTACTTC.

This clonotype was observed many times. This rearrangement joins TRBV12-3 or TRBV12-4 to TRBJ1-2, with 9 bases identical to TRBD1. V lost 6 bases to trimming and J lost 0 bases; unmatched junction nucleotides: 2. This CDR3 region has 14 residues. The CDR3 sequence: CASRGQGANYGYTF. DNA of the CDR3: TGTGCCAGCAGGGGACAGGGCGCTAACTATGGCTACACCTTC.

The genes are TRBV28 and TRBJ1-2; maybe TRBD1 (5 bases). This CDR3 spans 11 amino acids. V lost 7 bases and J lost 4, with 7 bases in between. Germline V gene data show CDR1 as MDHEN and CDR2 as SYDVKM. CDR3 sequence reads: CASTGPYGYTF. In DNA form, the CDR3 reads TGTGCCAGCACAGGGCCCTATGGCTACACCTTC.

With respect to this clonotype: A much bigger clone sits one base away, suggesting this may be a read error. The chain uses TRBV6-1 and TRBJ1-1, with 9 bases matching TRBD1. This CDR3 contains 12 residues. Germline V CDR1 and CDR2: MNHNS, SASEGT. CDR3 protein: CASWDRVAEASF. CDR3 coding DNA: TGTGCCAGCTGGGACAGGGTGGCTGAAGCTTCCTTT.

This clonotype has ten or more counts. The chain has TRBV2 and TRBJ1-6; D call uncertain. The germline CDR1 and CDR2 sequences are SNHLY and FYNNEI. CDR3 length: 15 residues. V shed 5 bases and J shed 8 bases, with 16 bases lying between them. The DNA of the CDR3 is TGTGCCAGCAGTTCCGACGCGGCCCTGCATTCACCCCTCCACTTT. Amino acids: CASSSDAALHSPLHF.

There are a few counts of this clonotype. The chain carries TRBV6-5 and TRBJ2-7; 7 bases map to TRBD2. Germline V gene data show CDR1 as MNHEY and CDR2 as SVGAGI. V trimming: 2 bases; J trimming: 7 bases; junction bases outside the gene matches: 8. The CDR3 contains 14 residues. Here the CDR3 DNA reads TGTGCCAGCAGTTACGAGTCTGGGGGGGGAGAGCAGTACTTC. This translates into CASSYESGGGEQYF.

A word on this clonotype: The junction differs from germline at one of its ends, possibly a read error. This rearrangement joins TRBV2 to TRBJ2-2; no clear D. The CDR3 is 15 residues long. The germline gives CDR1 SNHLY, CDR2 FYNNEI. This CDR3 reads CASREGNPNTGELFF. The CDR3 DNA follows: TGTGCCAGCAGGGAAGGGAACCCGAACACCGGGGAGCTGTTTTTT. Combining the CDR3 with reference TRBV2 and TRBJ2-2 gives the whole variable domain EPEVTQTPSHQVTQMGQEVILRCVPISNHLYFYWYRQILGQKVEFLVSFYNNEISEKSEIFDDQFSVERPDGSNFTLKIRSTKLEDSAMYFCASREGNPNTGELFFGEGSRLTVL.

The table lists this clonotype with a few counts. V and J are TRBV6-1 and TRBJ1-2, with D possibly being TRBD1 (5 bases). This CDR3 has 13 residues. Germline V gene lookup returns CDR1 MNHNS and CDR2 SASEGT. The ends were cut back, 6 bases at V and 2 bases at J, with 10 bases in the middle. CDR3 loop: CASRETENYGYTF. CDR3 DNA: TGTGCCAGCAGGGAGACAGAGAACTATGGCTACACCTTC.

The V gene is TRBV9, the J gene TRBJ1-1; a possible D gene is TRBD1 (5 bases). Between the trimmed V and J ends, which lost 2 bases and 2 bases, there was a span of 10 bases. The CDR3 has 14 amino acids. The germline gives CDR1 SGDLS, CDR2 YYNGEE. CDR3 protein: CASSVSTGNTEAFF. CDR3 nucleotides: TGTGCCAGCAGCGTGAGCACAGGAAACACTGAAGCTTTCTTT. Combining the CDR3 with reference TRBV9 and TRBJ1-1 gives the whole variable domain DSGVTQTPKHLITATGQRVTLRCSPRSGDLSVYWYQQSLDQGLQFLIQYYNGEERAKGNILERFSAQQFPDLHSELNLSSLELGDSALYFCASSVSTGNTEAFFGQGTRLTVV.

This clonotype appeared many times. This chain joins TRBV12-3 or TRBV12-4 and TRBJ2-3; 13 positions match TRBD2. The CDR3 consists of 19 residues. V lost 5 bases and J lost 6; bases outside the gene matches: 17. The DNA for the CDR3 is TGTGCCAGCAGTGGTCCGACTAGCGGGGGGTCCCTGGGAGGGGATACGCAGTATTTT. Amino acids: CASSGPTSGGSLGGDTQYF.

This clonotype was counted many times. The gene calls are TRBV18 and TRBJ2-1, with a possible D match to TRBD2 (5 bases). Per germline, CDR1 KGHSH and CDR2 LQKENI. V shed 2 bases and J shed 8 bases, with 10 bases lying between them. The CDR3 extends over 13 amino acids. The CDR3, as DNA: TGTGCCAGCTCACCAAATGAGGGTTATGAGCAGTTCTTC. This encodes CASSPNEGYEQFF.

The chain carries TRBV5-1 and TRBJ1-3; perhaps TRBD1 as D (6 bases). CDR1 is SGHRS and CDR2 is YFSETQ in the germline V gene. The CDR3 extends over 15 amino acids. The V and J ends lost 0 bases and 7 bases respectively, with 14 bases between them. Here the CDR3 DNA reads TGCGCCAGCAGCTTGGGACACCAGGGGCGGAACACCATATATTTT. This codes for CASSLGHQGRNTIYF.